The present T cell receptor (beta chain) was sequenced within a study of blood T cell repertoires in COVID-19 (TCRdb year 2020). For context, the study as a whole: Samples from collaborators originated in the United States, Italy and Spain and spanned both the acute and convalescent phases of COVID-19. Where HLA class I and class II types were available, the types were taken from metadata supplied by the sample provider, not from assay-based typing. The dataset comprised deeply sampled blood TCRbeta repertoires from subjects exposed to, actively infected with, or recovered from COVID-19. Samples were obtained from the ongoing ImmuneRACE study (first 160 participants) and from some 1,300 subjects provided by 6 global collaborators. The sample metadata nearly always contained a de-identified subject ID, COVID-19 status, age in years and sex. The repertoires were released in a freely available public database meant as a resource for research on the immune response to SARS-CoV-2. The prospective study material was composed of cDNA or gDNA derived from T cells, B-cell-depleted T cells, or PBMCs.

In Seattle, one collaborating source enrolled patients while the infection was active and tracked those patients longitudinally over the course of disease. Collaborating institutions collected whole blood in K2EDTA tubes following their own protocols. For TCRbeta analysis, collaborator samples were shipped as frozen whole blood, as isolated PBMCs, or as DNA extracted from either sample type. Results and caveats for the whole study, not just this receptor: Clinical and demographic metadata were provided uncurated, with the amount varying by source and participant.

Notes on this clone: No antigen is known for it. Per-base quality was not reported, and no clone a single base away is much larger than it.

V is clipped by 0 bases and J by 3 bases, and the sequence between their germline boundaries is 8 bases long. The CDR3 runs 14 residues from the cysteine to the phenylalanine. Only the CDR3 DNA stays, 42 bases, in frame from base 1. CDR1 and CDR2 (SGHTA, FQGNSA) derive from the germline V gene. TCRbeta CDR3 regions were amplified from genomic DNA by means of the immunoSEQ Assay, a bias-controlled multiplex PCR. As for how the authors treated the data: The number of nucleated cells in each sample was estimated from the amplification of reference gene primers within the assay. To quantify the absolute abundance of each unique TCRbeta CDR3 rearrangement, sequence reads were collapsed and filtered. For each sample, productive Simpson clonality was calculated by taking the square root of Simpson's diversity index across productive rearrangements. TCRdb took this table from immuneACCESS and kept in-frame rearrangements with V and J called. Such tables lack part of the clones; where checked against another copy, unresolved V genes explain under half of the gap, and the rest is unexplained. V, J and clone size derive from that table, while D and trimming were established from the DNA sequence. This sample is represented by 68,000 or so clones; around 90% of them were singletons. The top ten clones comprise 6% to 7.5% of the sample.

The clonotype comes from a man aged 35-49 years with COVID-19, enrolled during active disease. This receptor chain uses TRBV7-2 and TRBJ2-5, with the D gene not clear enough to name. What was sequenced was peripheral blood. The DNA sequence is as follows: TGTGCCAGCAGCTTAGCGCCCACAGAAGAGACCCAGTACTTC. Its translation is CASSLAPTEETQYF.